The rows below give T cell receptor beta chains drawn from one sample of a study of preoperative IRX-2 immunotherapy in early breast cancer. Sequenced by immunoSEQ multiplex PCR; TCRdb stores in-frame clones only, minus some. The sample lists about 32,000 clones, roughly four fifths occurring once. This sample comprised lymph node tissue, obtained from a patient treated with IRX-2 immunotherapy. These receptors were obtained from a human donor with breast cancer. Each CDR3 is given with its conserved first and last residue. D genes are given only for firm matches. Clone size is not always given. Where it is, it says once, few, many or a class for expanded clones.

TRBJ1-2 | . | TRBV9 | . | CASSSPRGDQANYGYTF | TGTGCCAGCAGCTCCCCAAGGGGGGATCAAGCTAACTATGGCTACACCTTC
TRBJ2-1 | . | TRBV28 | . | CASRTATYNEQFF | TGTGCCAGCCGGACAGCGACCTACAATGAGCAGTTCTTC
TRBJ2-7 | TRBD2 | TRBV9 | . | CASSPRGLAGDYEQYF | TGTGCCAGCAGCCCTAGGGGATTAGCGGGAGACTACGAGCAGTACTTC
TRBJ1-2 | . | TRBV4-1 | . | CASSHGGSNYGYTF | TGCGCCAGCAGCCACGGGGGCTCGAACTATGGCTACACCTTC
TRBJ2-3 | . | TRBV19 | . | CASSIDLTGRNTDTQYF | TGTGCCAGTAGTATAGATCTCACGGGACGCAACACAGATACGCAGTATTTT
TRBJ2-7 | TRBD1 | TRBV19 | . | CASSAGGKQYF | TGTGCCAGTAGTGCAGGGGGCAAGCAGTACTTC
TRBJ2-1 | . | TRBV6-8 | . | CASSYDGWNEQFF | TGTGCCAGCAGTTACGACGGCTGGAATGAGCAGTTCTTC
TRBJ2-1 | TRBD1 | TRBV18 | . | CASLPGTGVNEQFF | TGTGCCAGCCTCCCCGGGACAGGGGTTAATGAGCAGTTCTTC
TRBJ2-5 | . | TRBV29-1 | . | CSVEGHRAFVQETQYF | TGCAGCGTTGAAGGCCACAGGGCTTTCGTCCAAGAGACCCAGTACTTC
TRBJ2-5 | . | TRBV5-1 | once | CASSQPTGYETQYF | TGCGCCAGCAGCCAACCAACGGGCTACGAGACCCAGTACTTC
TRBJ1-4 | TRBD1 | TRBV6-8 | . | CASSYSDRANEKLFF | TGTGCCAGCAGTTACTCGGACAGGGCTAATGAAAAACTGTTTTTT
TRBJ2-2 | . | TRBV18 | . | CASSPGVPTPGTGELFF | TGTGCCAGCTCACCTGGGGTGCCAACACCGGGAACCGGGGAGCTGTTTTTT
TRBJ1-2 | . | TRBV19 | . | CASSIFGRDGYTF | TGTGCCAGTAGTATTTTTGGCAGGGATGGCTACACCTTC
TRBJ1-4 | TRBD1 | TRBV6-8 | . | CASSAGRGQKLFF | TGTGCCAGCAGTGCCGGCAGGGGGCAGAAACTGTTTTTT
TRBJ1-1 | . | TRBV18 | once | CASSPRGVEAFF | TGTGCCAGCTCACCACGGGGAGTTGAAGCTTTCTTT
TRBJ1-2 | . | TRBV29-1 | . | CSVFGQPNFYGYTF | TGCAGCGTCTTTGGACAACCCAACTTCTATGGCTACACCTTC
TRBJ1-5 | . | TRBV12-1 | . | CASSFVGQGVINQPQHF | TGTGCCAGCAGCTTTGTGGGACAGGGGGTTATCAATCAGCCCCAGCATTTT
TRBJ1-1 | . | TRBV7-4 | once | CASSLNRGSTEAFF | TGTGCCAGCAGCTTGAACCGAGGTAGCACTGAAGCTTTCTTT
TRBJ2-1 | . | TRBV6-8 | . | CASSYSLADNEQFF | TGTGCCAGCAGTTACTCCCTAGCTGACAATGAGCAGTTCTTC
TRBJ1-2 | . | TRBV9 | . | CASSASTTGSLSGYTF | TGTGCCAGCAGCGCGTCCACTACAGGGTCACTGAGTGGCTACACCTTC